This TCR beta chain was recorded in a study of identical twins. TCRdb processed the 5' RACE reads anew with MiXCR; each CDR3 protein has one entry. The sample contains more than 1.5 million distinct CDR3 sequences, around a third of which appear only once. This CDR3 is built from 15 residues. Deletions cut 1 base from V and 4 bases from J, with 12 bases between. Germline CDR1 reads MGHRA; CDR2 reads YSYEKL. The receptor was derived from a newborn girl in good health. The sequenced sample was cord blood. This chain links TRBV4-1 with TRBJ2-3; TRBD2 is a possible D gene (6 bases). This CDR3 reads CASSQAGTSSDTQYF. The CDR3 DNA follows: TGCGCCAGCAGCCAAGCAGGGACTTCCTCAGATACGCAGTATTTT.